This TCR beta chain was sequenced for a study of prognosis after radiotherapy for stage I lung cancer. As for the study in general: Among several patients the tumors were squamous cell carcinoma, and among twelve they were adenocarcinoma.

The CDR3 is 13 residues long. CDR1 and CDR2 from the germline V gene are MNHNS and SASEGT. The V gene lost 5 bases and the J gene lost 9 bases, with 17 bases spanning the gap. Multiplex PCR, run in two rounds, amplified TCR beta CDR3 from genomic DNA. It was primers specific to each TRBV and TRBJ gene that first-round PCR used. TCRdb independently ran MiXCR on the multiplex PCR reads; one entry per CDR3 protein. The top ten clones hold 30% to 40% of a sample with 22,000 or so distinct CDR3 sequences, around two fifths of them seen once. The source is a donor over 45 with non-small cell lung cancer. V and J are TRBV6-1 and TRBJ2-7, with D perhaps matching TRBD1 or TRBD2 (5 bases each). Source: PBMCs, taken before or after stereotactic body radiation therapy (not recorded which). The CDR3 spells CASSTSVRGVQYF. The CDR3 nucleotides are TGTGCCAGCAGTACATCCGTGAGAGGGGTGCAGTACTTC.